Below are 9 T cell receptor beta chains sequenced from a single sample in a study of cytomegalovirus exposure and HLA in healthy donors. In the PCR, 60 Vbeta and 13 Jbeta primers were used. Only in-frame clones appear in the TCRdb table, and some are missing; sequencing was by immunoSEQ multiplex PCR. Among roughly 190,000 clones listed, approximately 84% were seen once. Sequencing was performed on PBMCs. These receptors were collected from a woman between 50 and 59 years old in good health and CMV-seropositive.

This chain joins TRBV6-5 and TRBJ2-7, with 9 bases lining up with TRBD1. Germline loops: CDR1 MNHEY, CDR2 SVGAGI. Unmatched junction bases numbered 9, after V lost 0 bases and J lost 6 bases. The CDR3 totals 16 residues. The CDR3: CASSYSPPGQGVEQYF. The DNA of the CDR3 is TGTGCCAGCAGTTACTCTCCCCCGGGACAGGGAGTCGAGCAGTACTTC.

This chain joins TRBV6-1 and TRBJ1-5; D is unresolved. Trimming pared 6 bases from V and 6 bases from J, leaving 3 bases between. Germline values: CDR1 MNHNS, CDR2 SASEGT. The CDR3 consists of 10 residues. The CDR3 DNA sequence: TGTGCCAGCAGCGGTCAGCCCCAGCATTTT. Its protein is CASSGQPQHF.

Written as DNA, the CDR3 is TGCGCCAGCAGCTTGAGCGCTAGCGGGGATTTTGCGGAGCAGTTCTTC. This codes for CASSLSASGDFAEQFF. The chain employs TRBV5-1 and TRBJ2-1, with TRBD2 identical over 9 bases. The CDR3 length is 16 residues. Per the germline V gene, CDR1 is SGHRS and CDR2 is YFSETQ. V lost 1 base and J lost 10; bases outside the gene matches: 12.

The genes are TRBV2 and TRBJ1-3; 9 bases map to TRBD1. V was clipped by 6 bases and J by 5 bases; unmatched bases: 8. This CDR3 has 15 amino acids. Per the germline V gene, CDR1 is SNHLY and CDR2 is FYNNEI. CDR3 sequence: CASSRVGTGRNTIYF. Written as DNA, the CDR3 is TGTGCCAGCAGCAGAGTGGGGACAGGGAGAAACACCATATATTTT.

The V and J genes are TRBV29-1 and TRBJ2-2, with D maybe TRBD1 (5 bases). The CDR3 has 14 amino acids. Germline CDR1 reads SQVTM; CDR2 reads ANQGSEA. The V and J ends lost 4 bases and 6 bases respectively, with 15 bases between them. The DNA of the CDR3 is TGCAGCGTTGTCGCCCAGGGAAGCCCCGGGGAGCTGTTTTTT. Its translation is CSVVAQGSPGELFF.

This clone was detected only a few times. The chain has TRBV4-1 and TRBJ1-2; D might be TRBD1 (6 bases). The CDR3 spans 15 residues. Trimming pared 0 bases from V and 6 bases from J, leaving 14 bases between. Germline lookup yields CDR1 MGHRA and CDR2 YSYEKL. The CDR3 region has the DNA TGCGCCAGCAGCCAAGATCTCTGGGGGCGGGATGGCTACACCTTC. This encodes CASSQDLWGRDGYTF.

The CDR3 spells CASTPTYNSPLHF. CDR3 in DNA: TGTGCCAGCACCCCCACCTATAATTCACCCCTCCACTTT. The chain has TRBV28 and TRBJ1-6; unclear D gene. The CDR3 runs 13 residues. V lost 7 bases to trimming and J lost 2 bases, with 6 bases between them. In germline, CDR1 is MDHEN, CDR2 SYDVKM.

The genes are TRBV9 and TRBJ2-1; D possibly corresponds to TRBD2 (7 bases). The CDR3 extends over 15 amino acids. Germline loops: CDR1 SGDLS, CDR2 YYNGEE. V shed 0 bases and J shed 8 bases, with 15 bases lying between them. The CDR3 sequence is CASSVALKGGDEQFF. DNA for the CDR3: TGTGCCAGCAGCGTAGCCCTCAAGGGGGGGGATGAGCAGTTCTTC.

The rearrangement links TRBV9 to TRBJ2-2; 8 bases fit TRBD2. The CDR3 length is 17 residues. Germline CDR1 and CDR2: SGDLS and YYNGEE. V was clipped by 4 bases and J by 2 bases; unmatched bases: 10. The CDR3 sequence: CASSPRTGGSNTGELFF. The CDR3 nucleotides read TGTGCCAGCAGCCCACGAACGGGGGGGAGTAACACCGGGGAGCTGTTTTTT.